This is a list of T cell receptor beta chains from one sample in a study of blood T cells in healthy people across ages. TCRdb ran MiXCR on the 5' RACE reads and lists one entry per CDR3 protein. In the table there are roughly 790,000 distinct CDR3 sequences, roughly 47% of which are singletons. The specimen sequenced was blood. The receptors here all came from a woman in her sixties or seventies in good health. CDR3s include the opening cysteine and the closing phenylalanine or tryptophan. D genes are given only for firm matches. Size is stated for part of the rows, as once, few or many counts, or as a class when the clone is expanded.

D	V	J	size	CDR3	DNA
NA	TRBV9	TRBJ2-6	few	CASSGSGTGVSGANVLTF	TGTGCCAGCAGCGGATCCGGGACCGGGGTCTCTGGGGCCAACGTCCTGACTTTC
NA	TRBV20-1	TRBJ1-1	NA	CSATRTGFPAAFF	TGCAGTGCTACCCGAACCGGCTTCCCCGCGGCTTTCTTT
NA	TRBV24-1	TRBJ2-5	NA	CATSDWDFQETQYF	TGTGCCACCAGTGATTGGGACTTTCAAGAGACCCAGTACTTC
TRBD2	TRBV5-1	TRBJ2-7	few	CASSRAGVHYEQYF	TGCGCCAGCAGCCGAGCGGGGGTTCACTACGAGCAGTACTTC
NA	TRBV4-1	TRBJ1-4	NA	CASSQSGLEKLFF	TGCGCCAGCAGCCAATCGGGGTTGGAAAAACTGTTTTTT
NA	TRBV7-7	TRBJ2-7	NA	CAPRKTLQYF	TGTGCCCCAAGGAAGACGCTTCAGTACTTC
NA	TRBV3-1	TRBJ1-6	few	CASSSLRDSPLHF	TGTGCCAGCAGCTCCCTAAGGGATTCACCCCTCCACTTT
NA	TRBV29-1	TRBJ2-5	NA	CSVEEGDETQYF	TGCAGCGTTGAAGAAGGGGATGAGACCCAGTACTTC
NA	TRBV5-1	TRBJ2-1	NA	CASIIGNGVGEQFF	TGCGCCAGCATCATCGGGAACGGGGTCGGTGAGCAGTTCTTC
TRBD1	TRBV3-1	TRBJ2-7	NA	CASSQGDRGSVEQYF	TGTGCCAGCAGCCAAGGGGACAGGGGCTCCGTCGAGCAGTACTTC
NA	TRBV6-2/TRBV6-3	TRBJ2-5	NA	CASSYTTRPEETQYF	TGTGCCAGCAGTTACACGACCCGACCGGAAGAGACCCAGTACTTC
TRBD1	TRBV11-1	TRBJ1-2	NA	CASSTSTGAYTF	TGTGCCAGCAGCACGTCGACAGGGGCCTACACCTTC
TRBD1	TRBV7-2	TRBJ2-4	many	CASSFYRDSKNIQYF	TGTGCCAGCAGCTTTTACCGGGACAGCAAAAACATTCAGTACTTC
TRBD1	TRBV18	TRBJ2-5	NA	CASSPRGQGSGETQYF	TGTGCCAGCTCACCACGAGGACAGGGGTCCGGAGAGACCCAGTACTTC
NA	TRBV5-1	TRBJ2-7	many	CASSLTGPSYEQYF	TGCGCCAGCAGCTTGACAGGCCCATCGTACGAGCAGTACTTC
NA	TRBV27	TRBJ2-7	few	CASRSRQSLYEQYF	TGTGCCAGCAGGAGCCGACAGAGCCTCTACGAGCAGTACTTC
NA	TRBV4-1	TRBJ2-3	once	CASSQEEGTDTQYF	TGCGCCAGCAGCCAAGAGGAGGGCACAGATACGCAGTATTTT
TRBD2	TRBV7-9	TRBJ2-1	few	CASRGGGPTYNEQFF	TGTGCCAGCAGGGGGGGGGGACCCACCTACAATGAGCAGTTCTTC
NA	TRBV30	TRBJ1-2	NA	CAWSGKGHSGYTF	TGTGCCTGGAGTGGTAAGGGCCACTCGGGCTACACCTTC